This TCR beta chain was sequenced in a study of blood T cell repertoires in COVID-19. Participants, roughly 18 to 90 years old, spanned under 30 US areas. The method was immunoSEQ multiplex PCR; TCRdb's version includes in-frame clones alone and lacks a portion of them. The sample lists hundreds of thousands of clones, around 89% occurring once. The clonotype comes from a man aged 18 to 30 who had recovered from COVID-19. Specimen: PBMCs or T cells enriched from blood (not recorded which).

The chain's CDR3 is CASTTRWGRDTYEQYF. Written as DNA, the CDR3 is TGTGCCAGCACCACCCGCTGGGGCAGGGACACCTACGAGCAGTACTTC. The chain has TRBV28 and TRBJ2-7; the D gene is possibly TRBD1 (6 bases). The V end lost 7 bases, the J end lost 2 bases, and 21 bases lay between the germline ends. The germline gives CDR1 MDHEN, CDR2 SYDVKM. The CDR3 loop spans 16 amino acids. The whole variable domain, filled in from reference TRBV28 and TRBJ2-7, reads DVKVTQSSRYLVKRTGEKVFLECVQDMDHENMFWYRQDPGLGLRLIYFSYDVKMKEKGDIPEGYSVSREKKERFSLILESASTNQTSMYLCASTTRWGRDTYEQYFGPGTRLTVT.